Each of the 29 T cell receptor beta chains below was sequenced from the same sample in a study of beta chain features in type 1 diabetes. The sequenced template was cDNA made from the entire isolated RNA. Some clones are missing from TCRdb's copy, which holds only in-frame ones; the method was immunoSEQ multiplex PCR. This table has 200,000 to 250,000 clones, roughly 14% appearing once. The sequenced material came from naive CD4+ T cells from blood. The source is a woman aged 40 to 55 in good health.

The V gene is TRBV28, the J gene TRBJ2-2; TRBD2 matches 10 bases. The CDR3 covers 16 residues. After removal of 0 bases from V and 4 bases from J, the junction contained 2 bases not matched to a gene. CDR1 is MDHEN and CDR2 is SYDVKM in the germline V gene. The CDR3 loop is CASSLWSSGGTGELFF. CDR3 nucleotides: TGTGCCAGCAGTTTATGGTCTAGCGGGGGCACCGGGGAGCTGTTTTTT.

Only a few counts were recorded for this clone. The chain is built from TRBV7-2 and TRBJ1-2; tentative D call: TRBD1 (6 bases). The CDR3 loop spans 13 amino acids. Germline CDR1 and CDR2: SGHTA and FQGNSA. V lost 4 bases to trimming and J lost 3 bases, with 9 bases between them. CDR3: CASSWNRDYGYTF. For the CDR3, the DNA is TGTGCCAGCAGCTGGAACAGGGACTATGGCTACACCTTC.

The V and J genes are TRBV25-1 and TRBJ2-1, with D unclear. Germline V gene data show CDR1 as MGHDK and CDR2 as SYGVNS. V lost 3 bases and J lost 10, with 13 bases in between. The CDR3 consists of 13 residues. DNA of the CDR3: TGTGCCAGCAGTGACGGTCCGGTAGAAGAGCAGTTCTTC. Its translation is CASSDGPVEEQFF.

The sample holds a few counts of this clone. The CDR3 bases are TGTGCTAGTGGTTGGAGCAGCTCTGGGGCCAACGTCCTGACTTTC. It yields the protein CASGWSSSGANVLTF. This chain links TRBV12-5 with TRBJ2-6; D not certain. Germline V gene lookup returns CDR1 LGHNT and CDR2 FRNRAP. This CDR3 spans 15 amino acids. Trimming removed 4 bases from V and 0 bases from J, with 7 bases in between.

The rearrangement links TRBV5-1 to TRBJ1-2; 8 bases are a match to TRBD1. In germline, CDR1 is SGHRS, CDR2 YFSETQ. CDR3 length: 15 amino acids. The V segment lost 4 bases and the J segment 8 bases; nucleotides outside the gene matches: 13. The CDR3 DNA reads TGCGCCAGCAGCGTTACAGGGGGATCCCAGGGAGGCTACACCTTC. Translated: CASSVTGGSQGGYTF.

This clone has more than one count but fewer than ten. This chain joins TRBV18 and TRBJ1-5; D might be TRBD1 (5 bases). The CDR3 spans 13 residues. Germline CDR1 is KGHSH and CDR2 is LQKENI. Trimming removed 2 bases at V and 4 bases at J, with 6 bases between. The CDR3 sequence is CASSPAGNQPQHF. DNA for the CDR3: TGTGCCAGCTCACCAGCAGGGAATCAGCCCCAGCATTTT.

V usage is TRBV18 and J usage is TRBJ2-7, with 9 bases lining up with TRBD1. The V segment lost 4 bases and the J segment 3 bases; nucleotides outside the gene matches: 7. CDR1 and CDR2 from the germline V gene are KGHSH and LQKENI. The CDR3 runs to 15 residues. The CDR3 here is CASSRAGTGNYEQYF. The CDR3 DNA sequence: TGTGCCAGCTCACGGGCGGGGACAGGGAACTACGAGCAGTACTTC.

V gene TRBV5-1 combines with J gene TRBJ2-2; no definite D call. Germline V gene data show CDR1 as SGHRS and CDR2 as YFSETQ. Trimming left V 3 bases short and J 4 bases short, with 4 bases between. The CDR3 consists of 12 residues. The CDR3 DNA reads as TGCGCCAGCAGCTCCCGCACCGGGGAGCTGTTTTTT. It yields the protein CASSSRTGELFF.

This clone turned up a few times. The rearrangement uses TRBV5-6 and TRBJ1-6, with D possibly being TRBD1 (6 bases). The CDR3 runs to 15 residues. Trimming removed 1 base at V and 8 bases at J, with 13 bases between. Germline values: CDR1 SGHDT, CDR2 YYEEEE. As DNA, the CDR3 is TGTGCCAGCAGCTTGCAGGGGTTGCGTGATTCACCCCTCCACTTT. Translating gives CASSLQGLRDSPLHF.

V gene TRBV9 combines with J gene TRBJ2-5; TRBD2 is a possible D gene (7 bases). Looked up from germline, CDR1 is SGDLS and CDR2 is YYNGEE. This CDR3 is built from 17 residues. V lost 1 base, J lost 3 bases, and 19 bases lay in between. The CDR3 reads CASSVTAYGGQKETQYF. Written as DNA, the CDR3 is TGTGCCAGCAGCGTAACGGCGTACGGGGGGCAAAAAGAGACCCAGTACTTC.

V usage is TRBV2 and J usage is TRBJ1-1; no clear D gene. The germline V gene has CDR1 SNHLY and CDR2 FYNNEI. Trimming removed 3 bases at V and 0 bases at J, with 8 bases between. This CDR3 spans 14 amino acids. The CDR3 DNA is TGTGCCAGCAGTGAGTTCATAGTGAACACTGAAGCTTTCTTT. This gives the protein CASSEFIVNTEAFF.

The V and J genes are TRBV5-1 and TRBJ1-6; D uncertain. The V end lost 0 bases, the J end lost 0 bases, and 7 bases lay between the germline ends. CDR1 and CDR2 from the germline V gene are SGHRS and YFSETQ. This CDR3 has 16 residues. In DNA form, the CDR3 reads TGCGCCAGCAGCTTGGCAGCGGACTCCTATAATTCACCCCTCCACTTT. Amino acid sequence: CASSLAADSYNSPLHF.

This clone was seen a handful of times. Distinct nucleotide sequences in the sample also encode this CDR3. CDR3: CASSLGRAGALDWGEAFF. CDR3 sequence (DNA): TGTGCCAGCAGCTTAGGTCGGGCAGGGGCCCTCGATTGGGGTGAAGCTTTCTTT. The V call is TRBV7-9, the J call TRBJ1-1, with D tentatively TRBD1 (6 bases). With 1 base removed from V and 7 bases from J, the gap between germline ends came to 25 bases. The CDR3 contains 18 residues. Germline V lookup: CDR1 SEHNR, CDR2 FQNEAQ (reference sequence).

This clone was counted only a few times. This chain links TRBV2 with TRBJ2-1; TRBD2 aligns across 10 bases. The CDR3 length is 13 residues. J was trimmed by 4 bases and V by 7 bases; bases with no gene match: 1. CDR1 and CDR2 (germline): SNHLY, FYNNEI. CDR3 amino acids: CASMTSGYNEQFF. The CDR3 coding sequence is TGTGCCAGCATGACTAGCGGGTACAATGAGCAGTTCTTC.

The V gene is TRBV5-6, the J gene TRBJ2-7, with D perhaps TRBD1 (6 bases). Germline V gives CDR1 SGHDT, CDR2 YYEEEE. Trimming took off 4 bases at V and 4 bases at J, with 15 bases between the two ends. The CDR3 covers 14 residues. The CDR3 region is CASSPRDKVYEQYF. The CDR3 DNA reads TGTGCCAGCAGCCCCCGGGACAAGGTGTACGAGCAGTACTTC.

In its sample, this clone was seen a few times. The chain is built from TRBV5-1 and TRBJ1-1; possible D gene TRBD1, 5 bases. V was trimmed by 0 bases and J by 5 bases, leaving 14 bases between them. CDR1 SGHRS and CDR2 YFSETQ come from the germline V gene. This CDR3 spans 15 amino acids. The DNA of the CDR3 is TGCGCCAGCAGCTTGGTGGGTCAGGGTAGAACTGAAGCTTTCTTT. It specifies CASSLVGQGRTEAFF. Combining the CDR3 with reference TRBV5-1 and TRBJ1-1 gives the whole variable domain KAGVTQTPRYLIKTRGQQVTLSCSPISGHRSVSWYQQTPGQGLQFLFEYFSETQRNKGNFPGRFSGRQFSNSRSEMNVSTLELGDSALYLCASSLVGQGRTEAFFGQGTRLTVV.

The genes are TRBV19 and TRBJ1-5; the match to TRBD1 covers 9 bases. V dropped 3 bases and J dropped 6; count of bases not matched to a gene: 9. This CDR3 spans 16 amino acids. Germline CDR1 LNHDA, CDR2 SQIVND (reference sequence). The CDR3 loop is CASSIPGQGTGQPQHF. CDR3 nucleotides: TGTGCCAGTAGTATTCCAGGACAGGGGACGGGTCAGCCCCAGCATTTT.

The chain couples TRBV13 to TRBJ2-5, with TRBD2 identical over 9 bases. This CDR3 comprises 16 residues. Germline trimming cut 3 bases from V and 5 bases from J; bases unmatched to any gene: 10. Germline CDR1 is PRHDT and CDR2 is FYEKMQ (reference sequence). The DNA of the CDR3 is TGTGCCAGCAGCTTGGAGAGCGGGGGGAGAGGGGAGACCCAGTACTTC. This sequence encodes CASSLESGGRGETQYF.

This clone was found a few times. This chain uses TRBV2 with TRBJ1-2, with D possibly TRBD1 on 6 matching bases. Germline-derived CDR1 and CDR2 are SNHLY and FYNNEI. The V end lost 6 bases, the J end lost 0 bases, and 8 bases lay between the germline ends. The CDR3 length is 13 residues. The CDR3 nucleotides are TGTGCCAGCAGAACAGGGTCTAACTATGGCTACACCTTC. Translating gives CASRTGSNYGYTF.

The chain is built from TRBV27 and TRBJ2-1; 7 bases map to TRBD1. The trim removed 8 bases at V and 6 bases at J, leaving 16 bases unmatched. The CDR3 totals 16 residues. Germline-derived CDR1 and CDR2 are MNHEY and SMNVEV (reference sequence). CDR3 loop: CASAGQEVILGNEQFF. For the CDR3, the DNA is TGTGCCAGCGCCGGACAGGAAGTAATCCTGGGCAATGAGCAGTTCTTC.

The V call is TRBV11-2, the J call TRBJ2-3; D is perhaps TRBD2 (5 bases). CDR1 is SGHAT and CDR2 is FQNNGV in the germline V gene. The CDR3 has 15 amino acids. The ends were cut back, 5 bases at V and 4 bases at J, with 16 bases in the middle. The CDR3 region is CASSPTPGFSDTQYF. CDR3 nucleotide sequence: TGTGCCAGCAGCCCCACCCCGGGGTTTTCAGATACGCAGTATTTT.

The genes are TRBV28 and TRBJ2-1; 10 nucleotides match TRBD1. The J segment lost 3 bases and the V segment lost 1 base, leaving 3 bases of the junction unmatched. The V gene's germline CDR1 is MDHEN and CDR2 SYDVKM. The CDR3 is 16 amino acids. The DNA of the CDR3 is TGTGCCAGCAGTTTATTGGACAGGGGGTTCTACAATGAGCAGTTCTTC. It translates to CASSLLDRGFYNEQFF.

CDR3 sequence: CASRGGWTEAFF. Here the CDR3 DNA reads TGTGCCAGCAGAGGAGGTTGGACTGAAGCTTTCTTT. The J gene is TRBJ1-1, the V gene TRBV6-1; D is uncertain. The V gene lost 6 bases and the J gene lost 5 bases, with 10 bases spanning the gap. Looked up from germline, CDR1 is MNHNS and CDR2 is SASEGT. The CDR3 sequence is 12 residues long.

The rearrangement links TRBV6-6 to TRBJ2-7; D unclear. V was shortened by 5 bases and J by 4 bases, with 12 bases between the two germline ends. The germline V gene encodes CDR1 MNHNY and CDR2 SVGAGI (reference sequence). This CDR3 spans 13 amino acids. In DNA, the CDR3 is TGTGCCAGCAGTCAACCCTCCAGATACGAGCAGTACTTC. Translating gives CASSQPSRYEQYF.

This clone was found a few times. The chain employs TRBV7-9 and TRBJ1-5, with 12 positions matching TRBD1. The CDR3 is 17 residues long. From germline, CDR1 is SEHNR and CDR2 FQNEAQ (reference sequence). The CDR3 loop is CAGGGDRGLYSNQPQHF. In DNA, the CDR3 is TGTGCAGGAGGGGGGGACAGGGGGCTGTATAGCAATCAGCCCCAGCATTTT. Using reference TRBV7-9 and TRBJ1-5 for the parts outside the CDR3, the full variable domain is DTGVSQNPRHKITKRGQNVTFRCDPISEHNRLYWYRQTLGQGPEFLTYFQNEAQLEKSRLLSDRFSAERPKGSFSTLEIQRTEQGDSAMYLCAGGGDRGLYSNQPQHFGDGTRLSIL.

About this clone: One junction end does not reproduce the germline sequence, and a read error may be involved. J is TRBJ2-3 and V is TRBV10-3; D is uncertain. This CDR3 is built from 15 residues. Germline V gives CDR1 ENHRY, CDR2 SYGVKD. CDR3 in DNA: TGTGCCAGCAGTTACTCGAGCGATCGCACAGATACGCAGTATTTT. Residues: CASSYSSDRTDTQYF.

The rearrangement uses TRBV4-1 and TRBJ2-1; 11 positions match TRBD2. The CDR3 length is 19 residues. In germline, CDR1 is MGHRA, CDR2 YSYEKL. Trimming cost V 1 base and J 0 bases; bases outside gene matches: 8. The CDR3 DNA reads TGCGCCAGCAGCCAAGCGGCTAGCGGGGGGTCCAGCTCCTACAATGAGCAGTTCTTC. Translation gives CASSQAASGGSSSYNEQFF.

The chain carries TRBV7-9 and TRBJ2-7; D is possibly TRBD1 (6 bases). V lost 5 bases and J 3 bases, leaving 17 bases between the germline ends. CDR3 length: 15 residues. Germline V lookup: CDR1 SEHNR, CDR2 FQNEAQ (reference sequence). This chain's CDR3 is CASSVGRTDLYEQYF. The CDR3 nucleotides read TGTGCCAGCAGCGTAGGAAGGACAGACCTCTACGAGCAGTACTTC.

This clone was recorded a few times. The genes are TRBV5-4 and TRBJ1-1; D remains unclear. Germline-derived CDR1 and CDR2 are SGHNT and YYREEE (reference sequence). V dropped 0 bases and J dropped 6 bases, with 12 bases sitting between them. CDR3 length equals 14 residues. This CDR3 reads CASSLEPNSPEAFF. DNA of the CDR3: TGTGCCAGCAGCTTGGAGCCCAACTCGCCTGAAGCTTTCTTT. Using reference TRBV5-4 and TRBJ1-1 for the parts outside the CDR3, the full variable domain is ETGVTQSPTHLIKTRGQQVTLRCSSQSGHNTVSWYQQALGQGPQFIFQYYREEENGRGNFPPRFSGLQFPNYSSELNVNALELDDSALYLCASSLEPNSPEAFFGQGTRLTVV.